Listed below are T cell receptor beta chains from one sample, sequenced in a study of blood T cell repertoires in COVID-19. Using immunoSEQ multiplex PCR, the repertoire was profiled, and TCRdb retains in-frame clones only, with some absent. Found here are 200,000 to 300,000 clones, roughly 80% of them singletons; the top ten hold 6% to 8%. Sequencing was performed on peripheral blood. The receptors originated from an elderly woman with COVID-19, enrolled during active disease. Each CDR3 is given with its conserved first and last residue. Fields, in order: J gene, D gene, V gene, clone size, CDR3 protein, CDR3 DNA. The D gene is left open where the match is weak. A clone size is listed for some rows: how often the clone was seen (once, few, many), or a class if it is expanded.

>TRBJ1-6|NA|TRBV27|few
CASSQGLDNSPLHF
TGTGCCAGCAGCCAGGGCCTGGATAATTCACCCCTCCACTTT
>TRBJ1-1|TRBD1|TRBV7-9|NA
CASSLARQGEAFF
TGTGCCAGCAGCTTAGCGCGACAGGGAGAAGCTTTCTTT
>TRBJ2-7|NA|TRBV7-2|NA
CASSFDPGENYEQYF
TGTGCCAGCAGCTTCGATCCGGGAGAGAACTACGAGCAGTACTTC
>TRBJ2-4|NA|TRBV11-2|NA
CASSLGQGVGLAKNIQYF
TGTGCCAGCAGCTTAGGGCAGGGAGTGGGACTAGCCAAAAACATTCAGTACTTC
>TRBJ2-7|NA|TRBV25-1|few
CASSEPGSKGYEQYF
TGTGCCAGCAGTGAGCCAGGAAGTAAAGGCTACGAGCAGTACTTC
>TRBJ2-1|TRBD1|TRBV30|NA
CAWSRQGPNEQFF
TGTGCCTGGTCCAGACAGGGACCCAATGAGCAGTTCTTC
>TRBJ1-4|TRBD1|TRBV27|NA
CASTTGTANEKLFF
TGTGCCAGCACCACGGGGACAGCTAATGAAAAACTGTTTTTT
>TRBJ2-5|NA|TRBV20-1|NA
CSASHPGSTYQETQYF
TGCAGTGCTAGTCACCCGGGATCGACCTACCAAGAGACCCAGTACTTC
>TRBJ1-2|NA|TRBV15|NA
CATSREGADGRRYGYTF
TGTGCCACCAGCAGAGAGGGCGCTGATGGGAGACGCTATGGCTACACCTTC
>TRBJ2-1|TRBD2|TRBV7-3|few
CASSLNLAGGNEQFF
TGTGCCAGCAGCTTAAACCTAGCGGGAGGAAATGAGCAGTTCTTC
>TRBJ2-1|TRBD1|TRBV7-2|NA
CASTRIGTGKNEQFF
TGTGCCAGCACAAGAATCGGGACAGGGAAGAATGAGCAGTTCTTC
>TRBJ1-2|NA|TRBV5-6|NA
CASRPIDSTYYGYTF
TGTGCCAGCAGACCGATTGACAGTACCTACTATGGCTACACCTTC
>TRBJ1-2|NA|TRBV19|few
CASSSRGYGYTF
TGTGCCAGTAGTAGCCGGGGGTATGGCTACACCTTC
>TRBJ1-2|NA|TRBV9|few
CASSYRAGPNYGYTF
TGTGCCAGCAGCTACCGTGCGGGGCCTAACTATGGCTACACCTTC
>TRBJ2-1|TRBD1|TRBV15|NA
CATSRGQSSYNEQFF
TGTGCCACCAGTAGGGGACAGAGCTCCTACAATGAGCAGTTCTTC
>TRBJ1-1|TRBD1|TRBV7-9|NA
CASSNRDRFTEAFF
TGTGCCAGCAGCAACCGGGACAGGTTCACTGAAGCTTTCTTT
>TRBJ1-1|TRBD1|TRBV30|NA
CAWSTQGETEAFF
TGTGCCTGGAGTACCCAGGGGGAAACTGAAGCTTTCTTT
>TRBJ2-5|NA|TRBV12-3/TRBV12-4|NA
CASSFTRQETQYF
TGTGCCAGCAGTTTTACCAGACAAGAGACCCAGTACTTC
>TRBJ1-1|TRBD1|TRBV3-1/TRBV3-2|once
CASSPRGQGGTEAFF
TGTGCCAGCAGCCCCCGGGGACAGGGGGGAACTGAAGCTTTCTTT
>TRBJ1-5|NA|TRBV6-6|NA
CAIVPPQWGGNQPQHF
TGTGCCATCGTCCCCCCCCAGTGGGGCGGCAATCAGCCCCAGCATTTT
>TRBJ1-2|NA|TRBV18|NA
CASSPPGGRPGGYTF
TGTGCCAGCTCACCACCGGGGGGACGCCCGGGAGGCTACACCTTC
>TRBJ2-7|TRBD2|TRBV18|NA
CASSPGGGTYEQYF
TGTGCCAGCTCACCAGGGGGGGGAACCTACGAGCAGTACTTC
>TRBJ1-1|TRBD1|TRBV3-1/TRBV3-2|once
CASSPLDRGGTEAFF
TGTGCCAGCAGCCCCCTAGACAGGGGAGGCACTGAAGCTTTCTTT
>TRBJ2-1|NA|TRBV1|NA
CTSSPQRGSGNEQFF
TGCACCAGCAGCCCCCAGCGGGGGTCGGGAAATGAGCAGTTCTTC
>TRBJ2-5|TRBD1|TRBV2|NA
CASRNGRQGGTQETQYF
TGTGCCAGCAGGAACGGGCGACAGGGGGGCACACAAGAGACCCAGTACTTC
>TRBJ1-1|NA|TRBV6-5|NA
CASSSDLMNTEAFF
TGTGCCAGCAGTTCCGACTTAATGAACACTGAAGCTTTCTTT
>TRBJ2-1|TRBD2|TRBV4-2|NA
CASSQDRGVNNEQFF
TGTGCCAGCAGCCAAGATCGGGGGGTAAACAATGAGCAGTTCTTC
>TRBJ1-2|TRBD1|TRBV15|NA
CATSRDRMQGAYGYTF
TGTGCCACCAGCAGAGACCGAATGCAGGGGGCCTATGGCTACACCTTC
>TRBJ2-3|TRBD2|TRBV4-3|NA
CASSQDRAGGPDTQYF
TGCGCCAGCAGCCAAGATCGAGCGGGAGGGCCAGATACGCAGTATTTT
>TRBJ1-2|NA|TRBV6-5|few
CASSHSRTDNYGYTF
TGTGCCAGCAGTCATTCCCGAACAGACAACTATGGCTACACCTTC
>TRBJ1-3|NA|TRBV9|NA
CASRLHPRLRNTIYF
TGTGCCAGCAGACTTCACCCGCGGCTACGAAACACCATATATTTT
>TRBJ2-5|NA|TRBV7-2|NA
CASSLITQGGVLQETQYF
TGTGCCAGCAGCTTAATTACCCAAGGAGGGGTTCTCCAAGAGACCCAGTACTTC
>TRBJ1-6|NA|TRBV5-1|few
CASSLLGETLDSPLHF
TGCGCCAGCAGCTTGTTAGGAGAGACCTTGGATTCACCCCTCCACTTT
>TRBJ1-2|TRBD1|TRBV30|NA
CAWADRGVGYTF
TGTGCCTGGGCTGACAGGGGTGTAGGCTACACCTTC
>TRBJ2-5|NA|TRBV7-2|NA
CASSSQRGIVETQYF
TGTGCCAGCAGCTCCCAAAGGGGGATAGTAGAGACCCAGTACTTC
>TRBJ1-5|NA|TRBV5-1|few
CASSFTGPNQPQHF
TGCGCCAGCAGCTTCACAGGGCCCAATCAGCCCCAGCATTTT
>TRBJ2-3|TRBD2|TRBV19|once
CASSIPRGETTDTQYF
TGTGCCAGTAGTATCCCGCGGGGGGAAACTACAGATACGCAGTATTTT
>TRBJ2-1|NA|TRBV6-2/TRBV6-3|NA
CASSRGSYNEQFF
TGTGCCAGCAGTCGAGGGAGCTACAATGAGCAGTTCTTC
>TRBJ2-1|TRBD1|TRBV9|NA
CASSVGGQGWDEQFF
TGTGCCAGCAGCGTAGGGGGACAGGGGTGGGATGAGCAGTTCTTC
>TRBJ2-3|TRBD2|TRBV24-1|NA
CATSDSGTSGGAMATDTQYF
TGTGCCACCAGTGATTCCGGGACTAGCGGGGGGGCCATGGCCACAGATACGCAGTATTTT
>TRBJ1-1|NA|TRBV28|NA
CASSLVGGAEAFF
TGTGCCAGCAGTTTGGTTGGCGGCGCTGAAGCTTTCTTT
>TRBJ2-7|NA|TRBV28|NA
CASRPVSSYEQYF
TGTGCCAGCAGGCCAGTGTCTTCCTACGAGCAGTACTTC